Below, 9 T cell receptor beta chains from the same sample are listed, as sequenced in a study of monozygotic twins with cystic fibrosis (dated by TCRdb to 2020 to 2022). Preparation of the library involved the immunoSEQ multiplex PCR assay. TCRdb mirrors the immuneACCESS table, restricted to in-frame sequences. Some clones are absent from its copies; in checked studies, under half trace to an unresolved V gene, and the reason for the others is unknown. Recorded for this sample are about 36,000 clones; over 80% of them occurred a single time. The ten biggest clones cover about 0.2% of the sample. Sequencing was carried out using blood. Every receptor here comes from a boy aged 2 to 10 with cystic fibrosis.

V usage is TRBV9 and J usage is TRBJ1-1; maybe TRBD1 (6 bases). The CDR3 has 16 amino acids. Germline V gives CDR1 SGDLS, CDR2 YYNGEE. The ends were cut back, 4 bases at V and 1 base at J, with 17 bases in the middle. DNA of the CDR3: TGTGCCAGCAGCAAATTATTTGGGGGCGAGAACACTGAAGCTTTCTTT. Protein sequence: CASSKLFGGENTEAFF.

The chain combines TRBV4-2 with TRBJ1-5, with TRBD1 as a possible D gene (5 bases). Germline V lookup: CDR1 LGHNA, CDR2 YNFKEQ. Trimming removed 1 base from V and 2 bases from J, with 12 bases in between. This CDR3 comprises 16 residues. The CDR3 here is CASSQGRGWGNQPQHF. In DNA form, the CDR3 reads TGTGCCAGCAGCCAAGGGAGGGGCTGGGGCAATCAGCCCCAGCATTTT.

This chain joins TRBV6-4 and TRBJ2-7; TRBD1 matches at 9 bases. There are 17 residues in the CDR3. V lost 9 bases, J lost 1 base, and 16 bases stayed unmatched. Germline CDR1 is MRHNA and CDR2 is SNTAGT. CDR3 nucleotide sequence: TGTGCCAGGAGAAGCACCTACCGGGACAGGGAGTCCTACGAGCAGTACTTC. It yields the protein CARRSTYRDRESYEQYF.

This clone was counted a few times. The rearrangement uses TRBV6-5 and TRBJ2-7, with 8 bases that match TRBD1. Germline-derived CDR1 and CDR2 are MNHEY and SVGAGI. The ends lost 8 bases at V and 0 bases at J; junction bases unmatched: 9. This CDR3 is built from 15 residues. CDR3 protein: CASQGHGQGSYEQYF. CDR3 in DNA: TGTGCCAGCCAAGGCCACGGACAGGGCTCCTACGAGCAGTACTTC.

This clone came up a few times. This chain joins TRBV4-2 and TRBJ1-3; D is ambiguous. The CDR3 sequence is 15 residues long. Germline-derived CDR1 and CDR2 are LGHNA and YNFKEQ. With 0 bases removed from V and 0 bases from J, the gap between germline ends came to 6 bases. CDR3 sequence (DNA): TGTGCCAGCAGCCAAGACGGGAACTCTGGAAACACCATATATTTT. Its translation: CASSQDGNSGNTIYF.

The chain carries TRBV6-5 and TRBJ1-1, with no clear D. In germline, CDR1 is MNHEY, CDR2 SVGAGI. The V and J ends lost 7 bases and 1 base respectively, with 13 bases between them. CDR3 length: 14 amino acids. The CDR3 DNA sequence: TGTGCCAGCACCCGGGTTAACGGGAACACTGAAGCTTTCTTT. This encodes CASTRVNGNTEAFF.

This rearrangement joins TRBV19 to TRBJ2-6; TRBD1 matches at 9 bases. Germline trimming cut 0 bases from V and 0 bases from J; bases unmatched to any gene: 9. CDR1 and CDR2 (germline): LNHDA, SQIVND (reference sequence). This CDR3 spans 20 amino acids. CDR3 DNA: TGTGCCAGTAGTATAGACCCCGGACAGGGGCTATTCTCTGGGGCCAACGTCCTGACTTTC. Translating gives CASSIDPGQGLFSGANVLTF.

The chain recombines TRBV27 with TRBJ1-6; D is possibly TRBD1 (5 bases). The CDR3 runs to 16 residues. CDR1 and CDR2 from the germline V gene are MNHEY and SMNVEV (reference sequence). With 5 bases removed from V and 8 bases from J, the gap between germline ends came to 19 bases. CDR3 region: CASSNKGNRGDSPLHF. The CDR3 DNA reads TGTGCCAGCAGTAATAAGGGGAACAGAGGAGATTCACCCCTCCACTTT.

The rearrangement uses TRBV15 and TRBJ2-5; D is perhaps TRBD2 (5 bases). Per the germline V gene, CDR1 is LNHNV and CDR2 is YYDKDF (reference sequence). The CDR3 length is 15 residues. The V gene lost 2 bases and the J gene lost 4 bases, with 14 bases spanning the gap. This CDR3 reads CATSRRSSRGETQYF. DNA for the CDR3: TGTGCCACCAGCAGACGAAGTAGTCGGGGAGAGACCCAGTACTTC.